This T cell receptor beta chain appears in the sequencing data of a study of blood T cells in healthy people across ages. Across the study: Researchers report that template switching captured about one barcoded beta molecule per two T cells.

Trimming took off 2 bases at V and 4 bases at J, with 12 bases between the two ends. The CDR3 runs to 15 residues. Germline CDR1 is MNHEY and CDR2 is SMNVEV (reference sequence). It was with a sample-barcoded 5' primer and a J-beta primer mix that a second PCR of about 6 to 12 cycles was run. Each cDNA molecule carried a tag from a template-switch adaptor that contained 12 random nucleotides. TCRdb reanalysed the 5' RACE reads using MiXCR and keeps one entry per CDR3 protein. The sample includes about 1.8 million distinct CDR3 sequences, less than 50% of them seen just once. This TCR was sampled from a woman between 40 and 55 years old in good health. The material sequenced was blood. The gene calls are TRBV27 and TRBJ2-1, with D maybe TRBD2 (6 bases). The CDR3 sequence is CASSLNPSAYNEQFF. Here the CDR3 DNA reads TGTGCCAGCAGTTTAAATCCTAGCGCATACAATGAGCAGTTCTTC.